The clone carrying this T cell receptor beta chain was recorded many times. The sample comes from a study of early T cells in non-severe SARS-CoV-2 infection. Study context: Chains stayed unpaired after sequencing of bulk RNA from unsorted whole blood.

Individual cDNA molecules were tagged with unique molecular identifiers, the study reported. A single record per CDR3 protein comes from TCRdb applying MiXCR to the 5' RACE reads. The repertoire holds about 35,000 distinct CDR3 sequences, with more than 6% as singletons. Germline CDR1 and CDR2: SGHAT and FQDESV (reference sequence). V lost 2 bases and J lost 3, with 11 bases in between. The CDR3 is 14 residues long. The sequenced sample was whole blood. J is TRBJ2-7 and V is TRBV11-1, with D perhaps matching TRBD1 (5 bases). The sequence was obtained from an adult who was a healthcare worker with PCR-confirmed SARS-CoV-2 infection or an uninfected control (not recorded which). As DNA, the CDR3 is TGTGCCAGCAGCTTAAACTTCGACAGCTACGAGCAGTACTTC. As protein: CASSLNFDSYEQYF.